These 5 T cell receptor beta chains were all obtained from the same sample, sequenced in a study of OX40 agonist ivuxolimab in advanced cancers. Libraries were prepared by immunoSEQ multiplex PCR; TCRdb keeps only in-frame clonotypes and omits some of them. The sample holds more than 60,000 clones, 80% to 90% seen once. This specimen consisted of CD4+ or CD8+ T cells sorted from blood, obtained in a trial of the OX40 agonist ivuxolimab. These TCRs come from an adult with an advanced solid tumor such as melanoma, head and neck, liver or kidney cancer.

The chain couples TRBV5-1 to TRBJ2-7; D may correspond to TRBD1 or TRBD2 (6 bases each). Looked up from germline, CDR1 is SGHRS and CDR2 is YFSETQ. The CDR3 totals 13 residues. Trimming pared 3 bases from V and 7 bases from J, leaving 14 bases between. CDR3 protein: CASSWGAATEQYF. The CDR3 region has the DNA TGCGCCAGCAGCTGGGGGGCTGCGACAGAGCAGTACTTC.

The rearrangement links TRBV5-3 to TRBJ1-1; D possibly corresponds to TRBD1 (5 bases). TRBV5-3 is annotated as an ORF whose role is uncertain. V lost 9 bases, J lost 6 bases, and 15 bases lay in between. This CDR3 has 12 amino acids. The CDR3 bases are TGTGCCACGGGGAAGTGGGACGCTGAAGCTTTCTTT. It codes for CATGKWDAEAFF.

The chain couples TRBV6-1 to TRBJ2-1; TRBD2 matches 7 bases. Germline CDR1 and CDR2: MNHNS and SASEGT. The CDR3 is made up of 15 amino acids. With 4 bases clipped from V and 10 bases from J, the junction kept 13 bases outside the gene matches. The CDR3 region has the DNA TGTGCCAGCAGTGCCCGGAGAGCGGGATCTGGAGAGCAGTTCTTC. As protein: CASSARRAGSGEQFF.

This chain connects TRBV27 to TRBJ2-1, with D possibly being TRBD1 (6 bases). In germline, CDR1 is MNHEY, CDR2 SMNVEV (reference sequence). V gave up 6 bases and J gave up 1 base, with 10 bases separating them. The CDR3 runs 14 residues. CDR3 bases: TGTGCCAGCAGCACAGGGATATCCTACAATGAGCAGTTCTTC. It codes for CASSTGISYNEQFF.

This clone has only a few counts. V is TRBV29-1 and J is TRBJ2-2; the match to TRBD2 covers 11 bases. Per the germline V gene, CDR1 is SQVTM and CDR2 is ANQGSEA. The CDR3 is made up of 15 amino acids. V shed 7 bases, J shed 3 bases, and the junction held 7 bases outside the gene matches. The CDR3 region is CSAMTSGIDTGELFF. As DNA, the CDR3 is TGCAGCGCAATGACTAGCGGGATCGACACCGGGGAGCTGTTTTTT.